This note documents a single T cell receptor (beta chain) sequence. Its specificity is not known. The CDR3 runs 14 residues. Trimming cost V 4 bases and J 2 bases, with 14 bases left between them. Looked up from germline, CDR1 is SQVTM and CDR2 is ANQGSEA. Exclusion of patients followed from uncontrolled infection, other autoimmune disease, pregnancy or lactation. This sample was taken from a study of T cells in Graves' hyperthyroidism and ophthalmopathy. Using RNA transcripts as the source, TCR beta CDR3 regions were amplified. The HTBI primer set served for first-round RT-PCR of the TCR CDR3. TCRdb independently ran MiXCR on the multiplex PCR reads; one entry per CDR3 protein. The sample contains 600,000 to 700,000 distinct CDR3 sequences, 45% of which appear only once. General study points: Among thyroid clonotypes expanded above 0.001, most also appeared in blood. A model built on 13 V-J features separated ophthalmopathy from stable hyperthyroidism. Median prediction lead before ophthalmopathy onset was around seven months with the model.

What was sequenced was peripheral blood or thyroid tissue (not recorded which). The gene calls are TRBV29-1 and TRBJ1-1, with a weak D call TRBD1 (5 bases). This TCR came from an adult man with Graves' disease, either hyperthyroidism or ophthalmopathy (not recorded which). The CDR3 bases are TGCAGCGTTGTGTCCCAGCAGGGAAACACTGAAGCTTTCTTT. Protein sequence: CSVVSQQGNTEAFF.